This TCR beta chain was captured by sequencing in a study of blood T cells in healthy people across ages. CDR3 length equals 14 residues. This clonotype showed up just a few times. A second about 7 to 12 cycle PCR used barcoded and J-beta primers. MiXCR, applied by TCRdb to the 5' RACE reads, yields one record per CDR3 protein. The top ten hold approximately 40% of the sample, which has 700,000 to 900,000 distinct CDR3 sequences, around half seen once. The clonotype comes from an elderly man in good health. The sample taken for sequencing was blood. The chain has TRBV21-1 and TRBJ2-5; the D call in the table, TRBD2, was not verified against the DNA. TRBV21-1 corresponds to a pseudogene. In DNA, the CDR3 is TGTGCCAGCAGGCTAGCGGCCTTCCAAGAGACCCAGTACTTC. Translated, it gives CASRLAAFQETQYF.